These 26 T cell receptor beta chains were sequenced from one sample in a study of glioma-infiltrating T cells after dendritic cell vaccination. Sequencing used immunoSEQ multiplex PCR; TCRdb keeps in-frame clones, though not all of them. The sample carries tens of thousands of clones, 85% recorded once. Sequencing used blood, obtained before dendritic cell vaccination. These receptors were collected from a human donor with glioblastoma.

The genes are TRBV5-1 and TRBJ2-3; 7 bases are a match to TRBD2. The V segment lost 0 bases and the J segment 6 bases; nucleotides outside the gene matches: 10. The CDR3 runs to 16 residues. The germline V gene encodes CDR1 SGHRS and CDR2 YFSETQ. CDR3 bases: TGCGCCAGCAGCTTGGATCGCGCGGGAGCCCCCGATACGCAGTATTTT. Translated: CASSLDRAGAPDTQYF.

This clone was picked up a small number of times. The chain employs TRBV7-2 and TRBJ1-1; weak D call: TRBD1 (5 bases). The CDR3 totals 14 residues. Germline lookup yields CDR1 SGHTA and CDR2 FQGNSA. Trimming removed 3 bases from V and 2 bases from J, with 10 bases in between. CDR3 residues: CASSFLTVNTEAFF. The CDR3, as DNA: TGTGCCAGCAGCTTTTTGACAGTAAACACTGAAGCTTTCTTT.

The rearrangement links TRBV5-4 to TRBJ2-6, with TRBD1 matching 7 bases. V was pared by 8 bases and J by 0 bases, with 5 bases of the junction left unmatched. There are 15 residues in the CDR3. Germline V lookup: CDR1 SGHNT, CDR2 YYREEE (reference sequence). CDR3 DNA: TGTGCCAGTCGGGACAGAGCCTCTGGGGCCAACGTCCTGACTTTC. Translation: CASRDRASGANVLTF. The full variable domain, completed using reference TRBV5-4 and TRBJ2-6, is ETGVTQSPTHLIKTRGQQVTLRCSSQSGHNTVSWYQQALGQGPQFIFQYYREEENGRGNFPPRFSGLQFPNYSSELNVNALELDDSALYLCASRDRASGANVLTFGAGSRLTVL.

V and J are TRBV5-4 and TRBJ2-3; TRBD2 matches at 8 bases. There are 16 residues in the CDR3. V was clipped by 1 base and J by 5 bases; unmatched bases: 9. Germline CDR1 SGHNT, CDR2 YYREEE (reference sequence). The CDR3 bases are TGTGCCAGCAGCTTGTTGTCGGGGGGGCCCGTAGATACGCAGTATTTT. Translation gives CASSLLSGGPVDTQYF.

This clone was recorded a few times. The chain uses TRBV2 and TRBJ2-1; 16 nucleotides agree with TRBD2. Germline values: CDR1 SNHLY, CDR2 FYNNEI. This CDR3 is built from 16 residues. The V and J ends lost 8 bases and 11 bases, in that order; junction bases with no gene match: 12. CDR3 nucleotides: TGTGCCAGCCAGGGGACTAGCGGGGGGGCTTCCCCCCAGCAGTTCTTC. Protein product: CASQGTSGGASPQQFF.

The CDR3 loop is CASSPKRLAGGPDEQFF. The CDR3 nucleotides read TGTGCCAGCAGCCCGAAAAGGCTAGCGGGAGGGCCCGATGAGCAGTTCTTC. The V and J genes are TRBV7-2 and TRBJ2-1; TRBD2 matches at 12 bases. Trimming removed 5 bases from V and 8 bases from J; junction bases left unmatched: 13. The CDR3 spans 17 residues. Germline loops: CDR1 SGHTA, CDR2 FQGNSA.

The chain couples TRBV5-1 to TRBJ2-7, with D maybe TRBD1 (6 bases). The CDR3 is 14 amino acids. Trimming left V 2 bases short and J 0 bases short, with 9 bases between. Per the germline V gene, CDR1 is SGHRS and CDR2 is YFSETQ. The CDR3 sequence is CASSFLDSSYEQYF. The CDR3, as DNA: TGCGCCAGCAGCTTCTTGGACAGCTCCTACGAGCAGTACTTC.

The CDR3 reads CASSLVPSGDTQYF. CDR3 nucleotide sequence: TGTGCCAGCAGCTTAGTTCCTAGCGGGGATACGCAGTATTTT. The J gene is TRBJ2-3, the V gene TRBV7-2, with TRBD2 matching over 8 bases. CDR1 is SGHTA and CDR2 is FQGNSA in the germline V gene. The ends lost 1 base at V and 6 bases at J; junction bases unmatched: 3. The CDR3 is 14 amino acids.

This clone was counted once. V gene TRBV14 combines with J gene TRBJ2-7; 12 bases are shared with TRBD2. The germline gives CDR1 SGHDN, CDR2 FVKESK. The J segment lost 7 bases and the V segment lost 4 bases, leaving 14 bases of the junction unmatched. This CDR3 has 17 amino acids. The CDR3 bases are TGTGCCAGCAGCCTAAACCCAGGACTAGCGGGAAGTCATGAGCAGTACTTC. This sequence encodes CASSLNPGLAGSHEQYF.

This clone turned up a few times. CDR3 protein: CASSQGGAEYNEQFF. The DNA for the CDR3 is TGCGCCAGCAGCCAAGGGGGAGCGGAGTACAATGAGCAGTTCTTC. The chain links TRBV4-1 to TRBJ2-1; D might be TRBD2 (5 bases). Germline V CDR1 and CDR2: MGHRA, YSYEKL. Trimming cost V 1 base and J 4 bases, with 11 bases left between them. CDR3 length equals 15 residues.

The chain carries TRBV13 and TRBJ2-7; 12 nucleotides align to TRBD2. The CDR3 runs 15 residues. CDR1 PRHDT and CDR2 FYEKMQ come from the germline V gene (reference sequence). J was trimmed by 6 bases and V by 3 bases; bases with no gene match: 6. The CDR3 DNA is TGTGCCAGCAGCTTGAGACTAGCGGGAGTAGGCGAGCAGTACTTC. This codes for CASSLRLAGVGEQYF.

Written as DNA, the CDR3 is TGTGCCAGCAGCGCGGACAGGGTCGGGGAGCAGTACTTC. This gives the protein CASSADRVGEQYF. The rearrangement uses TRBV7-2 and TRBJ2-7; 8 nucleotides match TRBD1. With 5 bases clipped from V and 7 bases from J, the junction kept 7 bases outside the gene matches. The CDR3 extends over 13 amino acids. From germline, CDR1 is SGHTA and CDR2 FQGNSA.

The chain has TRBV27 and TRBJ1-2; 7 bases line up with TRBD1. V lost 5 bases, J lost 11 bases, and 14 bases stayed unmatched. The germline gives CDR1 MNHEY, CDR2 SMNVEV (reference sequence). The CDR3 extends over 14 amino acids. Here the CDR3 reads CASSMGGQPSTYTF. DNA for the CDR3: TGTGCCAGCAGTATGGGGGGACAGCCCTCTACTTACACCTTC.

The chain employs TRBV2 and TRBJ1-1; tentatively, D is TRBD1 (5 bases). V dropped 8 bases and J dropped 0 bases, with 7 bases sitting between them. Germline lookup yields CDR1 SNHLY and CDR2 FYNNEI. CDR3 length: 12 amino acids. The CDR3: CASGGVNTEAFF. The CDR3 nucleotides read TGTGCCAGCGGGGGGGTGAACACTGAAGCTTTCTTT.

This clone turned up a few times. V usage is TRBV28 and J usage is TRBJ1-1; 7 nucleotides align to TRBD1. Losses at the gene ends were 6 bases for V and 6 bases for J; bases not matched to a gene: 10. Germline CDR1 is MDHEN and CDR2 is SYDVKM. The CDR3 has 14 residues. CDR3 in amino acids: CASSLTGFRAEAFF. CDR3 coding DNA: TGTGCCAGCAGCTTGACAGGGTTTAGGGCTGAAGCTTTCTTT.

The chain carries TRBV19 and TRBJ2-1, with 11 bases fitting TRBD1. Germline-derived CDR1 and CDR2 are LNHDA and SQIVND (reference sequence). The CDR3 sequence is 17 residues long. Losses at the gene ends were 0 bases for V and 2 bases for J; bases not matched to a gene: 3. The CDR3 DNA follows: TGTGCCAGTAGTATAGACCCGGGACAGGGGGCCTACAATGAGCAGTTCTTC. This encodes CASSIDPGQGAYNEQFF.

As concerns this clone: One end of the junction varies from germline; a read error may be responsible. This chain joins TRBV7-7 and TRBJ2-2; D is possibly TRBD2 (5 bases). CDR1 is SSHAT and CDR2 is FNYEAQ in the germline V gene (reference sequence). The CDR3 is 17 amino acids. The CDR3 DNA follows: TGTGCTAGCAGCTTAACGGCGGGTGGCGGAATCACCGGGGAGCTGTTTTTT. Translated, it gives CASSLTAGGGITGELFF.

Note on this clone: Different DNA sequences within this sample yield the same CDR3. J is TRBJ2-7 and V is TRBV5-1; 10 bases are a match to TRBD1. Germline V gene data show CDR1 as SGHRS and CDR2 as YFSETQ. V was clipped by 4 bases and J by 3 bases; unmatched bases: 4. The CDR3 is 14 amino acids. CDR3 in DNA: TGCGCCAGCAGCCTGGGACAGGGGAACTACGAGCAGTACTTC. Translating it yields CASSLGQGNYEQYF. Full variable domain (outside the CDR3, taken from reference TRBV5-1 and TRBJ2-7): KAGVTQTPRYLIKTRGQQVTLSCSPISGHRSVSWYQQTPGQGLQFLFEYFSETQRNKGNFPGRFSGRQFSNSRSEMNVSTLELGDSALYLCASSLGQGNYEQYFGPGTRLTVT.

The rearrangement uses TRBV7-2 and TRBJ2-7, with D hard to call. Trimming removed 6 bases from V and 1 base from J, with 7 bases in between. The CDR3 runs 12 residues. Germline loops: CDR1 SGHTA, CDR2 FQGNSA. CDR3 loop: CASRIGSYEQYF. In DNA form, the CDR3 reads TGTGCCAGCAGGATCGGTTCCTACGAGCAGTACTTC. The full variable domain, rest sourced from reference TRBV7-2 and TRBJ2-7, is GAGVSQSPSNKVTEKGKDVELRCDPISGHTALYWYRQSLGQGLEFLIYFQGNSAPDKSGLPSDRFSAERTGGSVSTLTIQRTQQEDSAVYLCASRIGSYEQYFGPGTRLTVT.

The V gene is TRBV7-2, the J gene TRBJ1-1; D gene ambiguous. CDR1 is SGHTA and CDR2 is FQGNSA in the germline V gene. The length of the CDR3 is 15 residues. V lost 6 bases and J 1 base, leaving 15 bases between the germline ends. The CDR3 is CASSQRSRGNTEAFF. In DNA form, the CDR3 reads TGTGCCAGCAGTCAACGGAGCCGGGGGAACACTGAAGCTTTCTTT.

This rearrangement joins TRBV6-5 to TRBJ1-2; 9 bases map to TRBD1. V lost 4 bases, J lost 2 bases, and 5 bases stayed unmatched. Per germline, CDR1 MNHEY and CDR2 SVGAGI. This CDR3 comprises 15 residues. CDR3 region: CASSSHDRGNYGYTF. The CDR3 region has the DNA TGTGCCAGCAGTTCTCACGACAGGGGGAACTATGGCTACACCTTC.

The chain carries TRBV19 and TRBJ1-1, with 9 bases aligning to TRBD1. Germline CDR1 is LNHDA and CDR2 is SQIVND (reference sequence). V trimming: 5 bases; J trimming: 6 bases; junction bases outside the gene matches: 4. This CDR3 region has 13 residues. The CDR3 spells CASSDGQGSEAFF. In nucleotides, the CDR3 is TGTGCCAGTAGTGACGGACAGGGGTCTGAAGCTTTCTTT.

J is TRBJ2-2 and V is TRBV5-4; TRBD2 matches at 7 bases. The CDR3 is made up of 15 amino acids. CDR1 and CDR2 (germline): SGHNT, YYREEE (reference sequence). V lost 4 bases, J lost 6 bases, and 9 bases stayed unmatched. The CDR3 sequence is CASSMGGSGAGELFF. For the CDR3, the DNA is TGTGCCAGCAGCATGGGGGGGTCGGGGGCCGGGGAGCTGTTTTTT.

This chain links TRBV19 with TRBJ2-7, with D hard to call. From germline, CDR1 is LNHDA and CDR2 SQIVND (reference sequence). This CDR3 spans 15 amino acids. V lost 5 bases, J lost 4 bases, and 18 bases lay in between. For the CDR3, the DNA is TGTGCCAGTAGTCAAAGCCGAACGCCTCCGTACGAGCAGTACTTC. Its protein product is CASSQSRTPPYEQYF.

This chain connects TRBV10-3 to TRBJ2-7, with 7 positions matching TRBD1. Germline assignment: CDR1 ENHRY and CDR2 SYGVKD. This CDR3 region has 16 residues. V lost 0 bases to trimming and J lost 3 bases; unmatched junction nucleotides: 8. CDR3 nucleotides: TGTGCCATCAGTGAGTCGACCGGGCAGGGGGTCTACGAGCAGTACTTC. It translates to CAISESTGQGVYEQYF.

This clone was observed a few times. The V and J genes are TRBV10-3 and TRBJ1-2; D unresolved. The CDR3 contains 13 residues. Germline CDR1 ENHRY, CDR2 SYGVKD. V lost 2 bases to trimming and J lost 11 bases, with 15 bases between them. For the CDR3, the DNA is TGTGCCATCAGTGAGCCCAAAGCTTCTTTGTACACCTTC. It translates to CAISEPKASLYTF.